This T cell receptor beta chain is drawn from a study of beta chain features in type 1 diabetes (dated by TCRdb to the late 2010s). Regarding the research as a whole: No differences in mean age, gender distribution, total cell number or subset yield were found between patients and healthy donors. In the study, recently diagnosed type 1 diabetes patients and matched healthy donors were compared on the TCRB repertoires of their sorted circulating CD4+ T cell subsets. A total of about 100 million sorted cells were examined across all samples, and RNA yield correlated strongly with the number of cells per subset. Naive and central memory subsets were obtained from all 30 or so donors, but regulatory and stem cell-like memory subsets were isolated from only 8 patients and about 8 healthy donors.

Between the V and J ends, shortened by 2 bases and 2 bases respectively, the junction contains 6 bases. The germline V gene (reference sequence) specifies MNHEY as CDR1 and SMNVEV as CDR2. From the cysteine through the phenylalanine, the CDR3 covers 13 amino acids. Left in the record is the CDR3 DNA by itself, 39 bases read in frame from the first base. As for this clone: Its antigen is unknown. No much larger clonotype is one base removed from it; base qualities were not supplied.

General conclusions and limits of the study: Because cDNA was sequenced instead of genomic DNA, activated cells with high expression could be over-represented, although the groups did not differ in activation or CD3 levels. A moderate but significant shortening of TCRB CDR3 length was observed in type 1 diabetes patients in all four CD4+ subsets. Shorter templates might have been favored by PCR, but patient and control samples were amplified and corrected together, so both groups would have been affected equally by any skew. At VDJ recombination sites, type 1 diabetes patients had fewer insertions and more deleted nucleotides, which implies abnormalities in thymic rearrangement. Because small numbers of individuals were included in the HLA sub-analyses, any influence of HLA type on TCRB rearrangement was left unresolved. Naive, central memory and regulatory TCRB repertoires appeared to be more similar among patients than among healthy donors.

Each donor gave one peripheral blood draw, roughly 0.12 L on average, collected into heparinised tubes. A BD FACSAria II and a panel including CD45RO, CCR7, CD25, CD127, CD95 and CD27 were used to sort naive, central memory, regulatory and stem cell-like memory CD4+ T cells. A purity above 95% was achieved for all sorted populations. PBMCs were isolated right away by Lymphoprep density gradient centrifugation and were stained directly, without culture. So that batch effects would be minimized, each experiment stained and sorted samples in pairs, pairing one healthy donor with one patient. All of the isolated RNA was reverse transcribed with the High Capacity cDNA Reverse Transcription Kit, so expressed TCRB transcripts were sequenced. Deep immunoSEQ sequencing was performed on naive, central memory and regulatory T cell samples, with an average of roughly 3.5 million total reads per sample. Sorted cells were lysed in RLT buffer and RNA was extracted with DNase-treated RNeasy Micro or Mini kits, depending on cell number. Each cell subset was processed on its own to prevent cross-contamination, while patient and healthy donor samples were processed together. The immunoSEQ multiplex PCR was used to amplify TCRB sequences from cDNA, generating 87-bp fragments that spanned the CDR3 region. Sequencing of the amplicons was done on the Illumina HiSeq platform. On the study's bioinformatics: Synthetic template baselines were used to correct PCR bias computationally, reads within Hamming distance 2 were collapsed, and singletons that could not be merged were discarded. Reads were aligned against IMGT so that V, D and J genes, CDR3 length and insertions or deletions at six rearrangement sites could be assigned. Clonotype counts were normalized to sorted cell number within each subset before computing true diversity and Gini coefficients with the tcR R package. The overlap coefficient, calculated on TCRB nucleotide sequences, was used to quantify repertoire sharing. Out-of-frame TCRB sequences from naive cells were analyzed as a proxy for the pre-selection repertoire. Held by TCRdb, this immuneACCESS table contains in-frame sequences only and omits some clones. Under half of the omission traces to an unresolved V gene where checked; the cause of the rest is unknown. V and J calls and clone size follow that table, whereas D and trimming were derived from the DNA. The table for this sample lists 250,000 to 350,000 clones; over 11% of them were counted only once. Of the sample, about 0.017% falls within the top ten clones.

Sequencing was done on a sample of naive CD4+ T cells from blood. Reading the label with the study, this specimen's cell subset or site is: true naive CD4+ T cells. The chain employs TRBV27 and TRBJ1-1; no confident D gene assignment can be made. The clonotype comes from a man in his thirties or forties with type 1 diabetes. The nucleotide sequence reads TGTGCCAGCAGTTTACAGATAAACACTGAAGCTTTCTTT. This sequence encodes CASSLQINTEAFF.